This TCR beta chain was profiled in a study of shared clonotypes between healthy human individuals. Here immunoSEQ multiplex PCR was the method, and the copy in TCRdb shows in-frame clones only, minus some. The sample lists over a million clones, approximately 98% seen once, with roughly 0.42% in the top ten. The V segment lost 8 bases and the J segment 8 bases; nucleotides outside the gene matches: 13. The germline V gene encodes CDR1 SGHAT and CDR2 FQNNGV. The CDR3 covers 15 residues. Specimen: naive CD4+ T cells sorted from blood. As to subset: CD45RA+ positively selected. The chain is built from TRBV11-2 and TRBJ2-1; 9 nucleotides match TRBD1. The origin of this receptor is a man under 40 in good health. The CDR3 spells CASSRGTGKVDEQFF. Here the CDR3 DNA reads TGTGCCAGCTCTAGGGGGACAGGGAAAGTGGATGAGCAGTTCTTC.